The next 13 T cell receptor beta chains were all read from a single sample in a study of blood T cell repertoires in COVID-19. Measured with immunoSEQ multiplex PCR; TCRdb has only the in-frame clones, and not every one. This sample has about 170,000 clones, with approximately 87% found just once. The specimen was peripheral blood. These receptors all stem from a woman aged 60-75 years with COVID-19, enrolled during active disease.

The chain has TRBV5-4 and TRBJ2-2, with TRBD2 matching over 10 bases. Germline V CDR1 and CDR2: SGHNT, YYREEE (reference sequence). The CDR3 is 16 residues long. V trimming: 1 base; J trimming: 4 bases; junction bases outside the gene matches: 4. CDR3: CASSLSGRASTGELFF. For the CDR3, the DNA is TGTGCCAGCAGCTTGAGCGGGAGGGCCAGCACCGGGGAGCTGTTTTTT.

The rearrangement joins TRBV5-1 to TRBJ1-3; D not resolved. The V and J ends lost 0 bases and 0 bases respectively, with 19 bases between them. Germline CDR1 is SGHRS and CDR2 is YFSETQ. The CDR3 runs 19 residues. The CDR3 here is CASSLAPLKGGSSGNTIYF. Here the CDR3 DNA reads TGCGCCAGCAGCTTGGCCCCTTTGAAGGGAGGAAGCTCTGGAAACACCATATATTTT.

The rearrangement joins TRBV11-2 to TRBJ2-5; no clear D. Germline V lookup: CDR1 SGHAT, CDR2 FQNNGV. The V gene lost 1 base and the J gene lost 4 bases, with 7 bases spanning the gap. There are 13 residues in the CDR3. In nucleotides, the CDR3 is TGTGCCAGCAGCTTAGTTAACTTAGAGACCCAGTACTTC. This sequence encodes CASSLVNLETQYF.

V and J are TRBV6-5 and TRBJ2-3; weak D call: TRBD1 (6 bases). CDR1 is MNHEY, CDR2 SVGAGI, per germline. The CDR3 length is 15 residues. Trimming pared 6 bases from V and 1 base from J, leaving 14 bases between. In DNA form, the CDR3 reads TGTGCCAGCAGAGACGTGGGACACCGCACAGATACGCAGTATTTT. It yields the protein CASRDVGHRTDTQYF.

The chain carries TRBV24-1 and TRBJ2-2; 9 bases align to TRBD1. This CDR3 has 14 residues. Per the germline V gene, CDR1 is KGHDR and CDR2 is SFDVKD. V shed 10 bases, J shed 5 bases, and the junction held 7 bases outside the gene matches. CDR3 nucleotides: TGTGCCACAGCCGGGACAGGGAGAACCGGGGAGCTGTTTTTT. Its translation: CATAGTGRTGELFF.

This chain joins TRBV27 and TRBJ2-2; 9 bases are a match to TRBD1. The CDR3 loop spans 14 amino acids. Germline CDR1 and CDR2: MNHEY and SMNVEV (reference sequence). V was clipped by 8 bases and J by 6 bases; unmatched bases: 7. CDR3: CASSGTGIPGELFF. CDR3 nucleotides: TGTGCCAGCTCCGGGACAGGGATCCCCGGGGAGCTGTTTTTT.

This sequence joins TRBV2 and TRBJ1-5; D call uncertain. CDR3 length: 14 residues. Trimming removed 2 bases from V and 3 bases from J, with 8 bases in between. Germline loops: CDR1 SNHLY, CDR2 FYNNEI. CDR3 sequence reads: CASSEWRVNQPQHF. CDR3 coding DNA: TGTGCCAGCAGTGAATGGAGAGTCAATCAGCCCCAGCATTTT.

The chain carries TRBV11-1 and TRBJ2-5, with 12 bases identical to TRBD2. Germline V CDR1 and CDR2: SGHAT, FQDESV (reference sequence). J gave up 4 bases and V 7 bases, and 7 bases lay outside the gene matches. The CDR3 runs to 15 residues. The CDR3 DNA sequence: TGTGCCAGCACGGGGGAGACTAGCGGGAGAGAGACCCAGTACTTC. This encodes CASTGETSGRETQYF.

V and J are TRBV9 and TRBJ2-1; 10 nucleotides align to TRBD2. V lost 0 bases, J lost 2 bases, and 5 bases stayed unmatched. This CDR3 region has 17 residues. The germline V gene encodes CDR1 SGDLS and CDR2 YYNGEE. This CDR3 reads CASSVGVAGGTYNEQFF. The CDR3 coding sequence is TGTGCCAGCAGCGTAGGGGTAGCGGGAGGAACCTACAATGAGCAGTTCTTC.

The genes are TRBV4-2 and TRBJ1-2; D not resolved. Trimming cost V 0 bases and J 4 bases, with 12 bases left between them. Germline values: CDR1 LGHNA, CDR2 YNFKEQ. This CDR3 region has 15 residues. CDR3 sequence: CASSQDQTRPYGYTF. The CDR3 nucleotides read TGTGCCAGCAGCCAAGATCAGACAAGGCCCTATGGCTACACCTTC.

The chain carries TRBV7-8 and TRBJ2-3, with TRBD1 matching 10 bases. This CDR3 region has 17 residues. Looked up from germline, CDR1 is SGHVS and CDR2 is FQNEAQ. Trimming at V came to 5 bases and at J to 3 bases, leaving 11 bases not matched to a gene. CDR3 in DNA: TGTGCCAGCAGCCTCGCCGACAGGGGGCGAGGAACAGATACGCAGTATTTT. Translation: CASSLADRGRGTDTQYF.

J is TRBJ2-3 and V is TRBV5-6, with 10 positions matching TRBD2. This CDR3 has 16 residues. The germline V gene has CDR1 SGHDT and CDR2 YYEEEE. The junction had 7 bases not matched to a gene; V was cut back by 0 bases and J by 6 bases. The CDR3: CASSLEFSGRQDTQYF. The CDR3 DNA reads TGTGCCAGCAGCTTGGAGTTTAGCGGGAGGCAGGATACGCAGTATTTT.

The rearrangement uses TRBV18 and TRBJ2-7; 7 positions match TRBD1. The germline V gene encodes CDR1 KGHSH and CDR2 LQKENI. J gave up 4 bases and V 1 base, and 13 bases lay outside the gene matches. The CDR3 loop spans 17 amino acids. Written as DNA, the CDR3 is TGTGCCAGCTCACCACGGAAGACAGGGTTGGACCAGTACGAGCAGTACTTC. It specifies CASSPRKTGLDQYEQYF.